This T cell receptor (beta chain) was documented in a study of T cell responses to AZD1222 COVID-19 vaccine. Sequencing used immunoSEQ multiplex PCR; TCRdb keeps in-frame clones, though not all of them. Of 140,000 or so clones in the sample, roughly 93% were seen once. With regard to this clone: What it binds is unknown.

Study results and caveats: Repertoires were obtained only post-peak T cell response. Nearly half of unique spike-specific TCRs reportedly avoided B.1.351 and B.1.1.7 mutated regions. Two AZD1222 doses significantly raised spike-specific TCR breadth and depth over controls.

The germline V gene has CDR1 GTSNPN and CDR2 SVGIG (reference sequence). The CDR3 sequence is 13 residues long. The trim removed 4 bases at V and 8 bases at J, leaving 4 bases unmatched. The chain carries TRBV30 and TRBJ1-4, with 10 bases identical to TRBD1. The sequenced sample was peripheral blood, obtained after recovery from COVID-19. This TCR came from an adult who had recovered from COVID-19. The CDR3 spells CAWTGTGAEKLFF. For the CDR3, the DNA is TGTGCCTGGACCGGGACAGGGGCCGAAAAACTGTTTTTT.